These T cell receptor beta chains were read from a single sample in a study of OX40 agonist ivuxolimab in advanced cancers. Generated by immunoSEQ multiplex PCR, the TCRdb table keeps only in-frame clones and is missing some. The data hold 40,000 to 45,000 clones, with 65% to 85% observed a single time. The sample consisted of CD4+ or CD8+ T cells sorted from blood, taken in a trial of the OX40 agonist ivuxolimab. These receptors came from an adult with an advanced solid tumor such as melanoma, head and neck, liver or kidney cancer. CDR3s include the opening cysteine and the closing phenylalanine or tryptophan. Each record gives: CDR3 DNA, CDR3 protein, V gene, D gene, J gene, clone size. The D gene is left open where the match is weak. Rows may omit the clone size; those that give it use once, few, many or a size class.

CDR3nt: TGTGCCAGTAGCCCGCTCAGGGCTAACTATGGCTACACCTTC
CDR3aa: CASSPLRANYGYTF
v_gene: TRBV19
d_gene: NA
j_gene: TRBJ1-2
abundance: few

CDR3nt: TGTGCCAGCAGTGATGGGATGAACACTGAAGCTTTCTTT
CDR3aa: CASSDGMNTEAFF
v_gene: TRBV6-1
d_gene: NA
j_gene: TRBJ1-1
abundance: NA

CDR3nt: TGTGCCAGCAGCTACTTGAACACTGAAGCTTTCTTT
CDR3aa: CASSYLNTEAFF
v_gene: TRBV7-8
d_gene: NA
j_gene: TRBJ1-1
abundance: NA

CDR3nt: TGTGCCAGCAGCGCACGGACAGGGGCGAGGGAGACCCAGTACTTC
CDR3aa: CASSARTGARETQYF
v_gene: TRBV9
d_gene: TRBD1
j_gene: TRBJ2-5
abundance: few

CDR3nt: TGTGCCAGCAGTACCTCCGGGACTACCAAGAACCTGTACTTC
CDR3aa: CASSTSGTTKNLYF
v_gene: TRBV27
d_gene: TRBD2
j_gene: TRBJ2-7
abundance: once

CDR3nt: TGTGCCAGCAGTTACTCACTAGCGCTTATCAATGAGCAGTTCTTC
CDR3aa: CASSYSLALINEQFF
v_gene: TRBV6-5
d_gene: TRBD2
j_gene: TRBJ2-1
abundance: NA

CDR3nt: TGTGCCAGTTCCTTGACTAGCGGCAATGAGCAGTTCTTC
CDR3aa: CASSLTSGNEQFF
v_gene: TRBV9
d_gene: TRBD2
j_gene: TRBJ2-1
abundance: NA

CDR3nt: TGTGCCAGCTCACCCGAACGTGCCTCTGGGGCCAACGTCCTGACTTTC
CDR3aa: CASSPERASGANVLTF
v_gene: TRBV18
d_gene: NA
j_gene: TRBJ2-6
abundance: NA

CDR3nt: TGCGCCAGCAGCCAAGATCCGGGGGGACAGGGGGCCCGTGAGCAGTTCTTC
CDR3aa: CASSQDPGGQGAREQFF
v_gene: TRBV4-3
d_gene: TRBD1
j_gene: TRBJ2-1
abundance: NA

CDR3nt: TGTGCCAGCAGCTTGGGACTAGCGGGTTTAAGCACAGATACGCAGTATTTT
CDR3aa: CASSLGLAGLSTDTQYF
v_gene: TRBV5-6
d_gene: TRBD2
j_gene: TRBJ2-3
abundance: NA

CDR3nt: TGTGCCAGCAGTGGCGGCGACAACGCTGGGACTGAAGCTTTCTTT
CDR3aa: CASSGGDNAGTEAFF
v_gene: TRBV6-4
d_gene: NA
j_gene: TRBJ1-1
abundance: NA

CDR3nt: TGTGCCAGCAGCTGGGGACTAGCGACAGATACGCAGTATTTT
CDR3aa: CASSWGLATDTQYF
v_gene: TRBV7-2
d_gene: TRBD2
j_gene: TRBJ2-3
abundance: NA

CDR3nt: TGTGCCAGCAGTTTCGACAGGTACAATGAGCAGTTCTTC
CDR3aa: CASSFDRYNEQFF
v_gene: TRBV6-5
d_gene: NA
j_gene: TRBJ2-1
abundance: NA

CDR3nt: TGTGCCAGCAGCTTGTTCGCGTCTAGCGGGTACAATGAGCAGTTCTTC
CDR3aa: CASSLFASSGYNEQFF
v_gene: TRBV5-4
d_gene: TRBD2
j_gene: TRBJ2-1
abundance: NA

CDR3nt: TGTGCCAGCAGTGACCCAGCGCGGGGGTACAAAGGAGATACGCAGTATTTT
CDR3aa: CASSDPARGYKGDTQYF
v_gene: TRBV6-1
d_gene: TRBD2
j_gene: TRBJ2-3
abundance: NA

CDR3nt: TGTGCCAGCAGCTTGGTCAGGAACACTGAAGCTTTCTTT
CDR3aa: CASSLVRNTEAFF
v_gene: TRBV5-5
d_gene: NA
j_gene: TRBJ1-1
abundance: NA

CDR3nt: TGTGCCAGCAGCTTACCCCGGGACGTGAGCTCCTACGAGCAGTACTTC
CDR3aa: CASSLPRDVSSYEQYF
v_gene: TRBV7-9
d_gene: NA
j_gene: TRBJ2-7
abundance: NA

CDR3nt: TGTGCCATCAGTGGGGCGGGAGCAGATACGCAGTATTTT
CDR3aa: CAISGAGADTQYF
v_gene: TRBV10-3
d_gene: TRBD2
j_gene: TRBJ2-3
abundance: NA

CDR3nt: TGTGCCAGCAGTTCCCACGGAGAGATCGGGGATGAGCAGTTCTTC
CDR3aa: CASSSHGEIGDEQFF
v_gene: TRBV6-6
d_gene: NA
j_gene: TRBJ2-1
abundance: NA

CDR3nt: TGTGCCAGCAGTTACAGGGTAGGGACTGAAGCTTTCTTT
CDR3aa: CASSYRVGTEAFF
v_gene: TRBV7-6
d_gene: NA
j_gene: TRBJ1-1
abundance: few